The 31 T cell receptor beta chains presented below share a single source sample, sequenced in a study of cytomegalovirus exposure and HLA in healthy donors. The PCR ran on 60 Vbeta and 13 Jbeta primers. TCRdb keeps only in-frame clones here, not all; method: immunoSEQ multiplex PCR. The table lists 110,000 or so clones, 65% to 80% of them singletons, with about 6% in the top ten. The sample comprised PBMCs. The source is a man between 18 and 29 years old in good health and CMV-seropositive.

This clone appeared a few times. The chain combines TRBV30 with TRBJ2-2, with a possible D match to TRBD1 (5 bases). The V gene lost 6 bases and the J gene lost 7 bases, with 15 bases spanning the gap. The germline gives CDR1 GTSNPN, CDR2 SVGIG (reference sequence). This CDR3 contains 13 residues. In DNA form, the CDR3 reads TGTGCCTGTGGACAATGGCCCGGCGGGGAGCTGTTTTTT. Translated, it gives CACGQWPGGELFF.

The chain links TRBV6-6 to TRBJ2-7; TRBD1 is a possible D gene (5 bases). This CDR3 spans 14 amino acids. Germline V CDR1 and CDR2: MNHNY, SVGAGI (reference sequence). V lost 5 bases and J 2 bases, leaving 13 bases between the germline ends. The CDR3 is CASSPPRGTYEQYF. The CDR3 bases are TGTGCCAGCAGTCCCCCAAGGGGAACCTACGAGCAGTACTTC.

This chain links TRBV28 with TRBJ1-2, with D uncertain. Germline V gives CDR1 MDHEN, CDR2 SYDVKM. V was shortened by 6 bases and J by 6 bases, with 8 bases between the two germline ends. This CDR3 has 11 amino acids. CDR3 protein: CASSSLDGYTF. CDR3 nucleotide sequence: TGTGCCAGCAGCTCCCTCGATGGCTACACCTTC.

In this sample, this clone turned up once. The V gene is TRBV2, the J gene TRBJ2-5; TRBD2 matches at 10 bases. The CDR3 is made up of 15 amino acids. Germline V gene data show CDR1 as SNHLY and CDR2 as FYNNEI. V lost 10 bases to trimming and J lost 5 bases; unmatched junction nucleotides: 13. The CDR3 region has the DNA TGTGCCACCTGGAGGGCTAGCGGGGGACCGGAGACCCAGTACTTC. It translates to CATWRASGGPETQYF.

The CDR3 nucleotides read TGTGCCAGCAGAGAACCGGGACAGGGTAACTCGTACGAGCAGTACTTC. This codes for CASREPGQGNSYEQYF. The chain links TRBV7-9 to TRBJ2-7; 9 nucleotides match TRBD1. CDR1 SEHNR and CDR2 FQNEAQ come from the germline V gene (reference sequence). Unmatched junction bases numbered 13, after V lost 6 bases and J lost 4 bases. The CDR3 contains 16 residues.

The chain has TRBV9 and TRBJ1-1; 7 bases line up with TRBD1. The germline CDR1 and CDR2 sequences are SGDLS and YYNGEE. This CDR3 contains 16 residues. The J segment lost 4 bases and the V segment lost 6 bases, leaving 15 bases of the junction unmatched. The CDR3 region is CASTKSRGTETTEAFF. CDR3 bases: TGTGCCAGCACCAAGTCGAGGGGGACAGAAACCACTGAAGCTTTCTTT.

The chain's CDR3 is CASRHGQNNEKLFF. The CDR3 bases are TGTGCCAGCAGGCATGGACAGAATAATGAAAAACTGTTTTTT. The chain recombines TRBV6-6 with TRBJ1-4; weak D call: TRBD1 (6 bases). Germline loops: CDR1 MNHNY, CDR2 SVGAGI (reference sequence). The CDR3 has 14 residues. V was shortened by 6 bases and J by 4 bases, with 12 bases between the two germline ends.

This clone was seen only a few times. The CDR3 DNA reads as TGCGCCAGCAGTGGAAGGGGGTTAGCGGGGTTTGACACCGGGGAGCTGTTTTTT. Encoded protein: CASSGRGLAGFDTGELFF. The J gene is TRBJ2-2, the V gene TRBV10-2, with 8 bases matching TRBD2. With V trimmed by 4 bases and J by 3 bases, 13 bases remained unmatched. From germline, CDR1 is WSHSY and CDR2 SAAADI. This CDR3 comprises 18 residues.

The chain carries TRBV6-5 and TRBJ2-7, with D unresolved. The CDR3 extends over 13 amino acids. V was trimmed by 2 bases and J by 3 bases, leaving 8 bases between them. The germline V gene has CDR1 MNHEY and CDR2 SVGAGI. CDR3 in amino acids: CASSYGQLYEQYF. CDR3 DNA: TGTGCCAGCAGTTACGGGCAGCTCTACGAGCAGTACTTC.

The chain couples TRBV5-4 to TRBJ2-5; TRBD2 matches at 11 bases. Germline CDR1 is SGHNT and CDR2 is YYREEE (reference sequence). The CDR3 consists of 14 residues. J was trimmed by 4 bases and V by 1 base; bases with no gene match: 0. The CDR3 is CASSLTSGRETQYF. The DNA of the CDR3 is TGTGCCAGCAGCTTGACTAGCGGGAGAGAGACCCAGTACTTC.

CDR3 sequence reads: CASSLGGGGETQYF. The CDR3 DNA reads as TGTGCCAGCAGCTTAGGAGGGGGTGGAGAGACCCAGTACTTC. The chain is built from TRBV7-9 and TRBJ2-5; tentative D call: TRBD1 (6 bases). The CDR3 is 14 amino acids. CDR1 SEHNR and CDR2 FQNEAQ come from the germline V gene (reference sequence). Trimming took 1 base from V and 4 from J, leaving 10 bases between them.

In DNA form, the CDR3 reads TGTGCCAGCAGTTTGACACCGACAGAAGAGACCCAGTACTTC. This translates into CASSLTPTEETQYF. The chain joins TRBV27 to TRBJ2-5, with D tentatively TRBD1 (5 bases). This CDR3 has 14 residues. Germline V gene lookup returns CDR1 MNHEY and CDR2 SMNVEV (reference sequence). V gave up 3 bases and J gave up 3 bases, with 11 bases separating them.

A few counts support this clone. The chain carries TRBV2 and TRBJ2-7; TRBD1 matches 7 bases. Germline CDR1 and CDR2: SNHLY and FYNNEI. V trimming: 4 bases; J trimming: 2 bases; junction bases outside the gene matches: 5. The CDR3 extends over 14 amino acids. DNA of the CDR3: TGTGCCAGCAGTGTACAGGGGTACCCCTACGAGCAGTACTTC. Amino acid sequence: CASSVQGYPYEQYF.

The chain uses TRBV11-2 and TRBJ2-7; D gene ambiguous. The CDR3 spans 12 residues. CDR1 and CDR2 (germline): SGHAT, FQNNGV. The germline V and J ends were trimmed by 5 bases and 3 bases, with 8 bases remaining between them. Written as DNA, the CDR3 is TGTGCCAGCAGCCCGTCTATCTACGAGCAGTACTTC. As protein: CASSPSIYEQYF.

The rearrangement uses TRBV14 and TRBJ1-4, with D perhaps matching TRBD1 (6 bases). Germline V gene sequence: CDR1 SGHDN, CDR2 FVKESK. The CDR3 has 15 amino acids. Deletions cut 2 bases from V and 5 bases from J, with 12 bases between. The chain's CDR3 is CASSQLQDSNEKLFF. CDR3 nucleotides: TGTGCCAGCAGCCAACTGCAGGACAGCAATGAAAAACTGTTTTTT. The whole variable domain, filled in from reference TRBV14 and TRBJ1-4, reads EAGVTQFPSHSVIEKGQTVTLRCDPISGHDNLYWYRRVMGKEIKFLLHFVKESKQDESGMPNNRFLAERTGGTYSTLKVQPAELEDSGVYFCASSQLQDSNEKLFFGSGTQLSVL.

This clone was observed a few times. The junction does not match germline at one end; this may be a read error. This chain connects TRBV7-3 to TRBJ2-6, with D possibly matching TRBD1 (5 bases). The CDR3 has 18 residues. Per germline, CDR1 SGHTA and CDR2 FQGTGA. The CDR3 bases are TGTGCCAGCAGTCCCAAAGGCCGGGTTGGCTCTGGGGCCAACGGCCTGACTTTC. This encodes CASSPKGRVGSGANGLTF.

In nucleotides, the CDR3 is TGTGCCAGCAGCCCTCCCGGCGGCTCCTACGAGCAGTACTTC. Translation gives CASSPPGGSYEQYF. J is TRBJ2-7 and V is TRBV7-6, with D unresolved. The CDR3 runs to 14 residues. The ends were cut back, 5 bases at V and 0 bases at J, with 11 bases in the middle. Germline CDR1 reads SGHVS; CDR2 reads FNYEAQ.

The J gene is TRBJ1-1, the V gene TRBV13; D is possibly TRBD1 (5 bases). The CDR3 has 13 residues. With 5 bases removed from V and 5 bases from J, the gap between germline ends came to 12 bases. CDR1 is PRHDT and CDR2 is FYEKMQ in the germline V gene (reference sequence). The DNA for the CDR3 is TGTGCCAGCAGCCCCGGGGAGGGGACTGAAGCTTTCTTT. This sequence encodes CASSPGEGTEAFF.

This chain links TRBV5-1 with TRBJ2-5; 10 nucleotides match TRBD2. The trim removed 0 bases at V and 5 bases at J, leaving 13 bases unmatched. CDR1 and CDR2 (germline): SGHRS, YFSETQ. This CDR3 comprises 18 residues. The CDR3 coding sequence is TGCGCCAGCAGCTTGGAGGGAGCGGGGGGGATATTCGAGGAGACCCAGTACTTC. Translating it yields CASSLEGAGGIFEETQYF.

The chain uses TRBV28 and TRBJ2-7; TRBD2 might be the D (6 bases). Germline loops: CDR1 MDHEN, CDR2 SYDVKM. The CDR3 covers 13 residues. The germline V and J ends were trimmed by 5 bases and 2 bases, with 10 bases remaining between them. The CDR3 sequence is CASSPGGTYEQYF. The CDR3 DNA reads TGTGCCAGCAGTCCCGGGGGTACCTACGAGCAGTACTTC.

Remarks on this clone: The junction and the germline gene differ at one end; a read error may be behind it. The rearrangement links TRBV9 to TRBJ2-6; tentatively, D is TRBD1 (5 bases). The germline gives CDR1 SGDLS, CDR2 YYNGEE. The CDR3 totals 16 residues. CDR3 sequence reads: CASSFPQPSGANGLTF. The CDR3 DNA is TGTGCCAGCAGCTTCCCACAGCCGTCTGGGGCCAACGGCCTGACTTTC.

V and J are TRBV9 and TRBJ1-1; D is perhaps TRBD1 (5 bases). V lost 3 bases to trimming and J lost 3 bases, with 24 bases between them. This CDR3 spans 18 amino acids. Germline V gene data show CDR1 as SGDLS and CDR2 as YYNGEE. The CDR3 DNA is TGTGCCAGCAGCGGCCGGGAGCCACTCACCCTGGGGGACACTGAAGCTTTCTTT. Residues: CASSGREPLTLGDTEAFF.

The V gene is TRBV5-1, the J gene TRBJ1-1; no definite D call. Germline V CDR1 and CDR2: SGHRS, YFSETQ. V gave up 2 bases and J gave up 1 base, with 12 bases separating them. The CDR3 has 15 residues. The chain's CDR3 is CASSLNSGRNTEAFF. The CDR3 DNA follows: TGCGCCAGCAGCTTAAACTCCGGGAGGAACACTGAAGCTTTCTTT.

The CDR3 DNA reads as TGTGCCAGCAGTCCCAATCCCTGGCAGGGTGGTCTCACAGATACGCAGTATTTT. The encoded protein is CASSPNPWQGGLTDTQYF. V and J are TRBV25-1 and TRBJ2-3, with D perhaps TRBD1 (5 bases). CDR1 MGHDK and CDR2 SYGVNS come from the germline V gene. This CDR3 spans 18 amino acids. The germline V and J ends were trimmed by 5 bases and 2 bases, with 23 bases remaining between them.

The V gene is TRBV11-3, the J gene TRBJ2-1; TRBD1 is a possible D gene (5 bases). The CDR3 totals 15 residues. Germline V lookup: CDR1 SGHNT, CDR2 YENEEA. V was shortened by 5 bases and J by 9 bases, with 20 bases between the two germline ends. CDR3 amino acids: CASSPHPGAMGEQFF. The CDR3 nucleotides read TGTGCCAGCAGCCCACACCCTGGGGCCATGGGTGAGCAGTTCTTC.

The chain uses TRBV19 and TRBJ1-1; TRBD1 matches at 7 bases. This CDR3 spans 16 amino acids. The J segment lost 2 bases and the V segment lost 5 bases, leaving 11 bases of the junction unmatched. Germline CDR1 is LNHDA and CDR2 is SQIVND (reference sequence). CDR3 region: CASSPDREWPNTEAFF. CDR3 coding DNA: TGTGCCAGTAGTCCCGACAGGGAGTGGCCTAACACTGAAGCTTTCTTT.

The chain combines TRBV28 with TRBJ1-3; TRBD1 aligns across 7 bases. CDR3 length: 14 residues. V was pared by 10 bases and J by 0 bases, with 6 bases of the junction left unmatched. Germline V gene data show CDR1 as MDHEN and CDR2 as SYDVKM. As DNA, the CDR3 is TGTGCCACCGTGGGACAGCACTCTGGAAACACCATATATTTT. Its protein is CATVGQHSGNTIYF.

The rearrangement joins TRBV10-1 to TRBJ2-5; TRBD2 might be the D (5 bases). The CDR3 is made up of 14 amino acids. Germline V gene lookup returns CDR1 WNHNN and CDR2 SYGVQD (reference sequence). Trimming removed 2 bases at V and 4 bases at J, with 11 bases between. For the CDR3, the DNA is TGCGCCAGCAGTGAGGGGAGCAGCCTAGAGACCCAGTACTTC. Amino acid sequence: CASSEGSSLETQYF.

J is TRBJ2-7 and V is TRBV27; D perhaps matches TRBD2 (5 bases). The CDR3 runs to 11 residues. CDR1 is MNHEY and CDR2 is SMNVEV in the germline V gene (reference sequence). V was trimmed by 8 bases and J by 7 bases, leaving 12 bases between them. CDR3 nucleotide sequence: TGTGCCAGCGGACTTCTCGGAGAGCAGTACTTC. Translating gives CASGLLGEQYF.

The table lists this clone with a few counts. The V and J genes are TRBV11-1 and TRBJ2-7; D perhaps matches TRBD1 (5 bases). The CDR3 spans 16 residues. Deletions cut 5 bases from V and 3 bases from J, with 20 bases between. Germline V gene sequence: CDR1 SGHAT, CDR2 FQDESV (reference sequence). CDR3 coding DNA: TGTGCCAGCAGCCCTACAACGACAGAGATCATCTACGAGCAGTACTTC. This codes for CASSPTTTEIIYEQYF.

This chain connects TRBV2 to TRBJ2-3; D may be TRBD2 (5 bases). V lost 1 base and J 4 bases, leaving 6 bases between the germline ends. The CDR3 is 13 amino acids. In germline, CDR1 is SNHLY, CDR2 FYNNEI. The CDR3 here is CASSEEEADTQYF. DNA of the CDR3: TGTGCCAGCAGTGAAGAGGAGGCAGATACGCAGTATTTT.